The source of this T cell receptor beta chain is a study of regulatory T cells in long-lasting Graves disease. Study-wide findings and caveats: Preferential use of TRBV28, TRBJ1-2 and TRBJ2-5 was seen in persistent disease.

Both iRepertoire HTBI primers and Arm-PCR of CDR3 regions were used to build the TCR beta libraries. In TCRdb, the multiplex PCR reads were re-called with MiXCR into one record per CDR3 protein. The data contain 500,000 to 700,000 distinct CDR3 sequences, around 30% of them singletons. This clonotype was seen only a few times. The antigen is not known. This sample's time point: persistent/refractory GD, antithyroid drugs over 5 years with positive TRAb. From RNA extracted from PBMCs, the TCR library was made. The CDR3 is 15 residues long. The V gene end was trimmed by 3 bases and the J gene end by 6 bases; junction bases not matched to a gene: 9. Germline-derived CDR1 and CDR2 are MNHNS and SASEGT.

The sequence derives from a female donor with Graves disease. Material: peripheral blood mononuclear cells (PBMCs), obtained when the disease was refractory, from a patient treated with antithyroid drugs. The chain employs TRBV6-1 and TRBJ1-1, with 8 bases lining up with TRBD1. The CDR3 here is CASSESTGALPEAFF. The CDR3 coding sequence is TGTGCCAGCAGTGAGTCGACAGGGGCCCTACCTGAAGCTTTCTTT.